The T cell receptor beta chain under discussion was sequenced for a study of blood T cell repertoires in COVID-19. Study summary: The United States, Italy and Spain supplied acute and convalescent COVID-19 samples. Nucleic acid was either cDNA or gDNA, and it came from T cells, B-cell-depleted T cells, or PBMCs.

As processed by the authors: Amplification with reference gene primers provided the estimates of nucleated cell counts. Assay used: immunoSEQ multiplex PCR; TCRdb lists only in-frame clones, some missing. For V, J and clone size, that table is used; D and trimming come from the DNA. In the table there are fewer than 300,000 clones, around 85% of which are singletons. The ends were cut back, 5 bases at V and 4 bases at J, with 14 bases in the middle. The CDR3 is 14 residues long. The V gene's germline CDR1 is MGHDK and CDR2 SYGVNS. This TCR derives from a human donor with COVID-19, enrolled during active disease. The donor label of this sample is uncertain. The chain recombines TRBV25-1 with TRBJ1-2; no firm D call. The sequenced sample was peripheral blood. The CDR3 region is CASSTGGSLYGYTF. As DNA, the CDR3 is TGTGCCAGCAGTACCGGCGGCAGTCTCTATGGCTACACCTTC.